One T cell receptor (beta chain) is described in this entry. Its specificity is not known. 13 Jbeta primers and 60 Vbeta primers were used for the PCR. Sequencing used immunoSEQ multiplex PCR; TCRdb keeps in-frame clones, though not all of them. The data hold some 200,000 clones, with nearly 80% observed a single time. This CDR3 is 17 amino acids long. Germline lookup yields CDR1 LGHNA and CDR2 YNFKEQ. Trimming at V came to 1 base and at J to 5 bases, leaving 6 bases not matched to a gene. The source of the sample is a study of cytomegalovirus exposure and HLA in healthy donors. Findings and caveats of the study: TCR beta sequences reportedly predicted most subjects' HLA-A and HLA-B alleles accurately.

V gene TRBV4-2 combines with J gene TRBJ2-2, with 11 bases matching TRBD2. The TCR sequence derives from a man between 18 and 29 years old in good health and CMV-seronegative. Sequenced material: PBMCs. The CDR3 DNA is TGTGCCAGCAGCCAAGTAATACTAGCGGGGGAAACCGGGGAGCTGTTTTTT. Encoded protein: CASSQVILAGETGELFF.